This TCR beta chain was recovered during a study of breast tumors, draining lymph nodes, adjacent tissues. Points from the study as a whole: Tumor TCR diversity was below lymph nodes but above nontumor tissue.

Germline V gene data show CDR1 as WSHSY and CDR2 as SAAADI. CDR3 length equals 15 residues. A remark on this clonotype: Its specificity is not known. One end of the junction does not line up with germline, which may come from a read error.

TCRdb reprocessed the multiplex PCR reads via MiXCR and lists one record per CDR3 protein. The table records around 140,000 distinct CDR3 sequences, about a fifth of them present only once. Samples came from axillary lymph nodes draining the breast cancer. Sample: axillary lymph node tissue. This TCR derives from a female donor with breast cancer. Some clones in this sample may be carry-over from other donors' samples. The chain uses TRBV10-2 and TRBJ1-5; 8 bases agree with TRBD1. The DNA of the CDR3 is TGCGTCAGCAGTGAGTCGGCAGGGGGCTACGATTACGAGCATTTT. Translated: CVSSESAGGYDYEHF.